Below are 27 T cell receptor beta chains sequenced from a single sample in a study of blood T cell repertoires in COVID-19. Assay: immunoSEQ multiplex PCR; the TCRdb copy retains only in-frame clones and omits some. The sample lists around 250,000 clones, 90% occurring once. The material sequenced was PBMCs or T cells enriched from blood (not recorded which). The receptors shown here come from a man aged 50-59 years who had been exposed to COVID-19.

The chain uses TRBV19 and TRBJ2-4; D unclear. The V end lost 3 bases, the J end lost 4 bases, and 10 bases lay between the germline ends. CDR1 is LNHDA, CDR2 SQIVND, per germline (reference sequence). The CDR3 has 14 amino acids. In nucleotides, the CDR3 is TGTGCCAGTAGTATGAACAGCTGGAAAAACATTCAGTACTTC. It specifies CASSMNSWKNIQYF.

This clone was picked up a small number of times. The rearrangement joins TRBV7-9 to TRBJ2-7; the D is unclear. This CDR3 spans 13 amino acids. CDR1 and CDR2 (germline): SEHNR, FQNEAQ (reference sequence). V gave up 5 bases and J gave up 3 bases, with 11 bases separating them. CDR3: CASSPLHGYEQYV. CDR3 coding DNA: TGTGCCAGCAGCCCCCTCCACGGCTACGAGCAGTACGTC.

Of note for this clone: In the same sample, other DNA sequences code for this CDR3. The J gene is TRBJ1-5, the V gene TRBV9, with 9 bases aligning to TRBD1. CDR3 length equals 15 residues. Trimming removed 2 bases from V and 4 bases from J; junction bases left unmatched: 4. Germline V gene data show CDR1 as SGDLS and CDR2 as YYNGEE. The CDR3 reads CASSVGQGGNQPQHF. The CDR3 bases are TGTGCCAGCAGCGTGGGACAGGGTGGAAATCAGCCCCAGCATTTT.

V usage is TRBV7-9 and J usage is TRBJ2-1, with 11 bases matching TRBD2. The V gene end was trimmed by 2 bases and the J gene end by 5 bases; junction bases not matched to a gene: 11. Per germline, CDR1 SEHNR and CDR2 FQNEAQ (reference sequence). The CDR3 extends over 18 amino acids. CDR3 protein: CASSLRRVTSGSDNEQFF. CDR3 bases: TGTGCCAGCAGCTTAAGGAGGGTCACTAGCGGGAGCGACAATGAGCAGTTCTTC.

Here the CDR3 DNA reads TGCGCCAGCAGTGCAAACAGGGAAACCGGGGAGCTGTTTTTT. Translating gives CASSANRETGELFF. This chain connects TRBV10-1 to TRBJ2-2; D might be TRBD1 (6 bases). V was shortened by 4 bases and J by 5 bases, with 11 bases between the two germline ends. The CDR3 is made up of 14 amino acids. Per germline, CDR1 WNHNN and CDR2 SYGVQD (reference sequence).

The V gene is TRBV30, the J gene TRBJ1-5; a weak D match, TRBD1 (6 bases). V was clipped by 2 bases and J by 0 bases, with 11 bases between them. Germline V gene lookup returns CDR1 GTSNPN and CDR2 SVGIG (reference sequence). The CDR3 length is 15 residues. CDR3 protein: CAWSQIQGSNQPQHF. CDR3 coding DNA: TGTGCCTGGAGTCAAATACAGGGTAGCAATCAGCCCCAGCATTTT.

The chain is built from TRBV4-2 and TRBJ2-6; possible D gene TRBD1, 5 bases. Trimming pared 0 bases from V and 0 bases from J, leaving 9 bases between. The CDR3 runs to 17 residues. CDR1 is LGHNA, CDR2 YNFKEQ, per germline. CDR3 sequence reads: CASSQDQGASGANVLTF. The CDR3, as DNA: TGTGCCAGCAGCCAAGACCAAGGGGCCTCTGGGGCCAACGTCCTGACTTTC.

The chain combines TRBV10-3 with TRBJ2-7, with D maybe TRBD1 (5 bases). The V and J ends lost 6 bases and 1 base respectively, with 16 bases between them. This CDR3 has 15 residues. Germline CDR1 is ENHRY and CDR2 is SYGVKD. For the CDR3, the DNA is TGTGCCATCAGGTCCCAGCAGGGCCTTTCCTACGAGCAGTACGTC. Its protein product is CAIRSQQGLSYEQYV.

DNA of the CDR3: TGTGCCAGCAGCTTAGGAGCGGCCCAGTACTTC. It is translated as CASSLGAAQYF. The chain couples TRBV11-3 to TRBJ2-5, with a tentative D call TRBD2 (5 bases). Germline V CDR1 and CDR2: SGHNT, YENEEA. The CDR3 loop spans 11 amino acids. V was trimmed by 1 base and J by 9 bases, leaving 6 bases between them.

The chain employs TRBV12-3 or TRBV12-4 and TRBJ1-1, with 7 bases aligning to TRBD1. After removal of 5 bases from V and 10 bases from J, the junction contained 7 bases not matched to a gene. CDR3 length: 12 residues. The CDR3 loop is CASSQQGSLAFF. In nucleotides, the CDR3 is TGTGCCAGCAGTCAACAGGGGAGTTTAGCTTTCTTT.

The J gene is TRBJ1-5, the V gene TRBV11-3; 7 bases align to TRBD1. This CDR3 region has 17 residues. Germline-derived CDR1 and CDR2 are SGHNT and YENEEA. V lost 7 bases and J lost 0; bases outside the gene matches: 12. DNA of the CDR3: TGTGCCAGCACCCCCGGGACAGCTTTATTTAGCAATCAGCCCCAGCATTTT. This translates into CASTPGTALFSNQPQHF.

The V call is TRBV4-1, the J call TRBJ1-5, with 11 bases matching TRBD1. Germline CDR1 is MGHRA and CDR2 is YSYEKL. V trimming: 4 bases; J trimming: 5 bases; junction bases outside the gene matches: 10. The CDR3 is 17 residues long. This CDR3 reads CASSLRTGGSTHQPQHF. CDR3 nucleotide sequence: TGCGCCAGCAGCCTAAGGACAGGGGGCTCAACCCATCAGCCCCAGCATTTT.

Note on this clone: This specimen includes other DNA sequences encoding the same CDR3. The V call is TRBV9, the J call TRBJ1-1; 9 bases agree with TRBD1. This CDR3 spans 15 amino acids. V lost 0 bases to trimming and J lost 1 base; unmatched junction nucleotides: 1. Germline CDR1 is SGDLS and CDR2 is YYNGEE. Here the CDR3 DNA reads TGTGCCAGCAGCGTAGAGGGACAGGGGAACACTGAAGCTTTCTTT. Residues: CASSVEGQGNTEAFF.

The chain carries TRBV5-1 and TRBJ1-2, with D possibly being TRBD1 (5 bases). Germline values: CDR1 SGHRS, CDR2 YFSETQ. Between the trimmed V and J ends, which lost 0 bases and 0 bases, there was a span of 9 bases. This CDR3 spans 15 amino acids. CDR3 sequence (DNA): TGCGCCAGCAGCTTGGACAGGCCCTCTAACTATGGCTACACCTTC. It codes for CASSLDRPSNYGYTF. Full variable domain (rest looked up from reference TRBV5-1 and TRBJ1-2): KAGVTQTPRYLIKTRGQQVTLSCSPISGHRSVSWYQQTPGQGLQFLFEYFSETQRNKGNFPGRFSGRQFSNSRSEMNVSTLELGDSALYLCASSLDRPSNYGYTFGSGTRLTVV.

The rearrangement uses TRBV5-1 and TRBJ2-6; 12 bases are a match to TRBD1. Per the germline V gene, CDR1 is SGHRS and CDR2 is YFSETQ. Trimming at V came to 7 bases and at J to 2 bases, leaving 7 bases not matched to a gene. This CDR3 has 17 residues. CDR3 sequence: CASGGTGGLPGANVLTF. In DNA form, the CDR3 reads TGCGCCAGCGGTGGGACAGGGGGCTTACCTGGGGCCAACGTCCTGACTTTC.

This clone occurred once. V is TRBV9 and J is TRBJ1-5; 9 positions match TRBD1. Per germline, CDR1 SGDLS and CDR2 YYNGEE. The CDR3 runs 14 residues. The J segment lost 2 bases and the V segment lost 3 bases, leaving 0 bases of the junction unmatched. CDR3 DNA: TGTGCCAGCAGCGGGACAGGGGGCAATCAGCCCCAGCATTTT. Translating gives CASSGTGGNQPQHF.

This clone was detected once. This chain links TRBV6-5 with TRBJ1-2; TRBD1 is a possible D gene (5 bases). V was shortened by 0 bases and J by 2 bases, with 13 bases between the two germline ends. The CDR3 spans 16 residues. Germline values: CDR1 MNHEY, CDR2 SVGAGI. Here the CDR3 DNA reads TGTGCCAGCAGTTACTCGAGATGGGAGGGGAACTATGGCTACACCTTC. It codes for CASSYSRWEGNYGYTF.

The rearrangement joins TRBV3-1 (or the pseudogene TRBV3-2) to TRBJ1-1; TRBD1 matches at 11 bases. Looked up from germline, CDR1 is LGHDT and CDR2 is YNNKEL (reference sequence). This CDR3 contains 14 residues. J was trimmed by 11 bases and V by 1 base; bases with no gene match: 6. CDR3 nucleotides: TGTGCCAGCAGCCAAGGCCGGGGACAGGGGGAGGCTTTCTTT. It is translated as CASSQGRGQGEAFF.

The rearrangement links TRBV5-4 to TRBJ1-2; D is unclear. In germline, CDR1 is SGHNT, CDR2 YYREEE (reference sequence). V shed 4 bases and J shed 2 bases, with 9 bases lying between them. CDR3 length equals 13 residues. CDR3 bases: TGTGCCAGCAGCCCCGACACCAACTATGGCTACACCTTC. It specifies CASSPDTNYGYTF.

This clone is a singleton in its sample. As DNA, the CDR3 is TGTGCCAGCAGCCAGGTGCCGGGGGAGACCCAGTACTTC. Translating it yields CASSQVPGETQYF. The chain joins TRBV11-3 to TRBJ2-5; tentative D call: TRBD2 (5 bases). Looked up from germline, CDR1 is SGHNT and CDR2 is YENEEA. The CDR3 consists of 13 residues. The V end lost 5 bases, the J end lost 5 bases, and 12 bases lay between the germline ends.

The V and J genes are TRBV6-4 and TRBJ2-3, with D possibly matching TRBD2 (5 bases). Germline V gene data show CDR1 as MRHNA and CDR2 as SNTAGT. The CDR3 covers 18 residues. Deletions cut 3 bases from V and 2 bases from J, with 21 bases between. CDR3 in DNA: TGTGCCAGCAGTGATGGTTGTACAAGCGGACTTAACACAGATACGCAGTATTTT. Translated: CASSDGCTSGLNTDTQYF.

The rearrangement joins TRBV11-3 to TRBJ2-1, with 9 bases lining up with TRBD2. J was trimmed by 6 bases and V by 1 base; bases with no gene match: 16. This CDR3 contains 19 residues. Germline V lookup: CDR1 SGHNT, CDR2 YENEEA. In DNA, the CDR3 is TGTGCCAGCAGCTTAGCGGGGATTTGGGGGCGGGAGGGCCTCAATGAGCAGTTCTTC. This codes for CASSLAGIWGREGLNEQFF.

This chain joins TRBV18 and TRBJ2-3; 12 bases are a match to TRBD2. Germline V CDR1 and CDR2: KGHSH, LQKENI. V lost 5 bases and J lost 5; bases outside the gene matches: 8. This CDR3 is 16 amino acids long. Written as DNA, the CDR3 is TGTGCCAGCTCAAATCTAGCGGGAGGGCCAGGAGATACGCAGTATTTT. It translates to CASSNLAGGPGDTQYF.

Only one count was recorded for this clone. V is TRBV5-1 and J is TRBJ1-3, with D possibly TRBD1 on 5 matching bases. From germline, CDR1 is SGHRS and CDR2 YFSETQ. Trimming removed 4 bases at V and 2 bases at J, with 19 bases between. CDR3 length: 17 amino acids. CDR3 region: CASSHRPLPTTGNTIYF. The DNA for the CDR3 is TGCGCCAGCAGCCACAGGCCGCTACCGACGACTGGAAACACCATATATTTT.

This chain uses TRBV4-1 with TRBJ1-2; D is unclear. Germline CDR1 is MGHRA and CDR2 is YSYEKL. V was trimmed by 5 bases and J by 7 bases, leaving 20 bases between them. The CDR3 is 15 residues long. DNA of the CDR3: TGCGCCAGCAGCGTAGGAGGGCACCCTCCCGGTGGCTACACCTTC. Residues: CASSVGGHPPGGYTF.

The V call is TRBV28, the J call TRBJ1-5; 7 nucleotides align to TRBD1. Germline trimming cut 5 bases from V and 4 bases from J; bases unmatched to any gene: 2. CDR1 and CDR2 (germline): MDHEN, SYDVKM. This CDR3 is 13 amino acids long. As DNA, the CDR3 is TGTGCCAGCAGTGGACAGGTAAATCAGCCCCAGCATTTT. This encodes CASSGQVNQPQHF.

The V gene is TRBV6-4, the J gene TRBJ1-6, with no clear D. The CDR3 consists of 15 residues. Germline V lookup: CDR1 MRHNA, CDR2 SNTAGT. With 2 bases removed from V and 1 base from J, the gap between germline ends came to 6 bases. CDR3 sequence reads: CASSDVSSYNSPLHF. CDR3 sequence (DNA): TGTGCCAGCAGTGACGTTAGTTCCTATAATTCACCCCTCCACTTT.